This TCR beta chain was observed in a study of T cell clonality in common variable immunodeficiency. This clone appeared many times. The CDR3 extends 3 residues past the end of the read, so its final part is completed from the germline J gene. CVID and control samples used equivalent genomic DNA input. The protocol was immunoSEQ multiplex PCR, while the TCRdb copy is restricted to in-frame clones and leaves out a portion. Observed in the sample are under 35,000 clones, none of them singletons. The CDR3 consists of 12 residues. Germline loops: CDR1 ENHRY, CDR2 SYGVKD. Trimming cost V 9 bases and J 5 bases; bases outside gene matches: 5.

The rearrangement joins TRBV10-3 to TRBJ2-7; 9 nucleotides agree with TRBD1. The sequenced sample consisted of peripheral blood mononuclear cells. This receptor was identified in a person aged 18 to 75 in good health. This CDR3 is CAIQGALDEQYF. CDR3 bases read: TGTGCCATACAGGGGGCTCTGGACGAG.